This is a list of T cell receptor beta chains from one sample in a study of technical replicates of blood from a handful of donors. The repertoire was sequenced with immunoSEQ multiplex PCR; TCRdb's copy has only in-frame clones and lacks some. This sample has about 13,000 clones, with about 86% found just once. The sequenced sample consisted of PBMCs. Source of these receptors: a human donor in good health. Each CDR3 is given with its conserved first and last residue. A D gene is named only where the DNA matches it firmly. Expanded clones get a size class; other rows say once, few or many, or leave the size out.

D | J | V | size | CDR3 | DNA
. | TRBJ2-7 | TRBV19 | few | CASQGPGFYEQYF | TGTGCCAGCCAGGGCCCTGGGTTCTACGAGCAGTACTTC
TRBD1 | TRBJ2-5 | TRBV6-1 | . | CASSPSPGQQETQYF | TGTGCCAGCAGCCCTTCGCCGGGACAGCAAGAGACCCAGTACTTC
. | TRBJ1-1 | TRBV25-1 | . | CASSRIGWGRTEAFF | TGTGCCAGCAGTCGAATCGGGTGGGGGCGCACTGAAGCTTTCTTT
. | TRBJ2-6 | TRBV6-5 | . | CASSPGSGANVLTF | TGTGCCAGCAGTCCGGGGTCCGGGGCCAACGTCCTGACTTTC
. | TRBJ2-3 | TRBV6-5 | . | CASSYSTGSRTQYF | TGTGCCAGCAGTTACTCCACGGGATCTAGAACGCAGTATTTT
TRBD2 | TRBJ2-3 | TRBV7-3 | once | CASSPGLAGGQDTQYF | TGTGCCAGCAGCCCTGGACTAGCGGGAGGGCAGGATACGCAGTATTTT
TRBD1 | TRBJ2-7 | TRBV18 | . | CASSTTLTGSSYEQYF | TGTGCCAGCTCAACTACCTTGACAGGGAGCTCCTACGAGCAGTACTTC
TRBD2 | TRBJ2-1 | TRBV6-4 | few | CASSDSTSGSNEQFF | TGTGCCAGCAGTGACTCGACTAGCGGGAGCAATGAGCAGTTCTTC
. | TRBJ2-7 | TRBV27 | . | CASSSGAGPYEQYF | TGTGCCAGCAGTTCTGGGGCAGGGCCCTACGAGCAGTACTTC
TRBD2 | TRBJ2-5 | TRBV7-3 | . | CASSSSTSGIETQYF | TGTGCCAGCAGCTCGTCGACTAGCGGGATCGAGACCCAGTACTTC
. | TRBJ1-4 | TRBV7-9 | . | CASSRQGNEKLFF | TGTGCCAGCTCGCGGCAGGGGAATGAAAAACTGTTTTTT
. | TRBJ1-2 | TRBV5-1 | . | CASSQGGAGYGYTF | TGCGCCAGCTCCCAAGGAGGGGCGGGCTATGGCTACACCTTC
. | TRBJ2-5 | TRBV2 | . | CASKKRTRETQYF | TGTGCCAGCAAGAAGCGGACTCGGGAGACCCAGTACTTC
. | TRBJ2-5 | TRBV18 | . | CASSPQGVILRETQYF | TGTGCCAGCTCACCACAGGGAGTAATTTTGCGAGAGACCCAGTACTTC
TRBD2 | TRBJ2-1 | TRBV7-7 | . | CASSLVAGAPEQFF | TGTGCCAGCAGCTTAGTTGCGGGAGCCCCTGAGCAGTTCTTC
. | TRBJ2-3 | TRBV2 | . | CASSYRVDTQYF | TGTGCCAGCAGTTACAGGGTGGATACGCAGTATTTT
. | TRBJ1-3 | TRBV7-2 | once | CASSPWETSGNTIYF | TGTGCCAGCAGCCCCTGGGAGACTTCTGGAAACACCATATATTTT
. | TRBJ1-2 | TRBV10-1 | . | CASSENADWGYTF | TGCGCCAGCAGTGAGAATGCGGATTGGGGCTACACCTTC
. | TRBJ1-5 | TRBV6-6 | . | CASSEAVGSNQPQHF | TGTGCCAGCAGTGAGGCCGTCGGGAGCAATCAGCCCCAGCATTTT
TRBD1 | TRBJ2-1 | TRBV6-4 | once | CASSDSDRGQQFF | TGTGCCAGCAGTGACTCGGACAGGGGGCAGCAGTTCTTC
. | TRBJ2-1 | TRBV14 | . | CASSGSSPFF | TGTGCCAGCAGCGGGAGTTCGCCGTTCTTC
. | TRBJ2-7 | TRBV9 | . | CASSVEGQADYEQYF | TGTGCCAGCAGCGTAGAGGGACAAGCCGACTACGAGCAGTACTTC
. | TRBJ1-2 | TRBV9 | . | CASSAGEGYGYTF | TGTGCCAGCAGCGCCGGGGAAGGGTATGGCTACACCTTC
. | TRBJ2-3 | TRBV29-1 | . | CSVQWGPDTQYF | TGCAGCGTCCAGTGGGGGCCAGATACGCAGTATTTT
. | TRBJ2-5 | TRBV19 | . | CASSPQKYQETQYF | TGTGCCAGTAGTCCCCAGAAGTACCAAGAGACCCAGTACTTC
TRBD1 | TRBJ2-4 | TRBV28 | . | CASSLLGSQGDALAKNIQYF | TGTGCCAGCAGTTTATTAGGTTCGCAGGGGGATGCCCTAGCCAAAAACATTCAGTACTTC
. | TRBJ2-5 | TRBV4-2 | . | CASSQDRASRETQYF | TGTGCCAGCAGCCAAGATCGGGCTAGCCGAGAGACCCAGTACTTC
. | TRBJ2-1 | TRBV6-1 | . | CASSGVASSYNEQFF | TGTGCCAGCAGTGGAGTAGCGAGCTCCTACAATGAGCAGTTCTTC
TRBD2 | TRBJ2-3 | TRBV11-1 | once | CASSEGLAGADTQYF | TGTGCCAGCAGCGAAGGACTAGCGGGTGCAGATACGCAGTATTTT
. | TRBJ1-3 | TRBV7-9 | few | CASSKQGSGNTIYF | TGTGCCAGCAGCAAACAGGGATCTGGAAACACCATATATTTT
TRBD2 | TRBJ2-1 | TRBV4-1 | . | CASSQDLNGRDNEQFF | TGCGCCAGCAGCCAAGATCTCAACGGGAGGGACAATGAGCAGTTCTTC
TRBD1 | TRBJ2-7 | TRBV27 | . | CASSFDFGTGTYEQYF | TGTGCCAGCAGTTTCGATTTCGGGACAGGGACCTACGAGCAGTACTTC
TRBD2 | TRBJ2-5 | TRBV30 | . | CAWSPGTNQETQYF | TGTGCCTGGAGTCCCGGGACTAATCAAGAGACCCAGTACTTC
. | TRBJ1-2 | TRBV7-9 | few | CASSLAYRTGGYTF | TGTGCCAGCAGCTTAGCGTACAGGACGGGTGGCTACACCTTC
. | TRBJ2-7 | TRBV5-1 | . | CASSQTLAGEGYEQYF | TGCGCCAGCAGTCAGACCCTAGCAGGAGAGGGCTACGAGCAGTACTTC
. | TRBJ2-1 | TRBV7-7 | . | CASSPSGSGDSNEQFF | TGTGCCAGCAGCCCCTCCGGCTCGGGAGATAGTAATGAGCAGTTCTTC
. | TRBJ2-6 | TRBV25-1 | . | CASTHPDGAGGANVLTF | TGTGCCAGCACCCATCCCGACGGGGCGGGGGGGGCCAACGTCCTGACTTTC
TRBD2 | TRBJ2-7 | TRBV5-1 | . | CASSFGVGGNEQYF | TGCGCCAGCAGCTTTGGGGTCGGGGGGAACGAGCAGTACTTC
TRBD2 | TRBJ2-7 | TRBV2 | once | CASSAKSGSIYEQYF | TGTGCCAGCAGTGCCAAGAGCGGGAGTATATACGAGCAGTACTTC
. | TRBJ1-2 | TRBV4-2 | . | CASSPSPGGTANYGYTF | TGTGCCAGCAGCCCCTCGCCGGGAGGTACCGCTAACTATGGCTACACCTTC
TRBD2 | TRBJ2-4 | TRBV2 | . | CASSDPGLAGPAKNIQYF | TGTGCCAGCAGTGACCCGGGACTAGCGGGGCCAGCCAAAAACATTCAGTACTTC
. | TRBJ2-7 | TRBV5-1 | . | CASSLALSQEQYF | TGCGCCAGCAGCTTGGCCCTGTCGCAGGAGCAGTACTTC